This TCR beta chain was identified during a study of vaccination and CD4 T cells after COVID-19. Overall study: In the control cultures, a CEFX pool, an HIV-1 Nef pool, or no peptide was supplied. Overall study results and limits: Apart from involving relatively few convalescent patients, the work omitted early post-infection timepoints.

Concerning this clonotype itself: The antigen remains unidentified.

Stated treatment: approximately 11-day PBMC culture with coronavirus spike peptide pools or control peptides (ViraFEST assay). Expansion of antigen-specific T cells with peptide pools by ViraFEST preceded sequencing of TCRs. PBMCs were cultured at around 2 million per well with roughly 9 IU/ml IL-2 and approximately 9.6 ug/ml peptide pools. Sequencing of DNA taken from cultured CD4+ T cells relied on the Oncomine TCR Beta short-read assay. TCRdb independently ran MiXCR on the PCR reads; one entry per CDR3 protein. The table shows approximately 20,000 distinct CDR3 sequences, with around three quarters occurring only once. Germline trimming cut 6 bases from V and 2 bases from J; bases unmatched to any gene: 6. This CDR3 is built from 16 residues.

Sequenced: CD4+ T cells from blood, cultured in vitro. The V gene is TRBV23-1, the J gene TRBJ2-5, with TRBD2 matching 13 bases. TRBV23-1 is an ORF, and what it does is uncertain. This sequence originates from a human donor who had recovered from COVID-19. The CDR3 nucleotides are TGCGCCAGCAGCCCCCGACTAGCGGGAGGTCAAGAGACCCAGTACTTC. Its protein product is CASSPRLAGGQETQYF.